This T cell receptor beta chain was found in a study of T-cell memory formation after mild COVID-19. Study in general: TCR clusters mostly belonged to single donors. Overall study findings and caveats: Mainly CM and EM harbored the contracting CD4+ clones; mainly EMRA harbored the CD8+ ones. From day 15 to 85, contracting clones were balanced between CD4 and CD8, whereas later expanders leaned toward CD4+.

In this sample, this clonotype turned up a few times. What it binds is not known. Sample barcodes and UMIs were carried by the TCR alpha and TCR beta cDNA libraries that 5'RACE generated with constant-segment primers. TCRdb analysed the 5' RACE reads with MiXCR anew, one entry per CDR3 protein. The sample carries about 430,000 distinct CDR3 sequences, roughly 18% recorded once. This CDR3 spans 14 amino acids. The ends were cut back, 3 bases at V and 0 bases at J, with 6 bases in the middle. The chain joins TRBV12-3 or TRBV12-4 to TRBJ1-3; D is ambiguous. The sequenced sample consisted of PBMCs or a T cell subset sorted from them (not recorded which). The TCR was taken from a man between 18 and 29 years old who had mild COVID-19 (a few samples of this study predate the infection). Cell type and time point are not known. The chain's CDR3 is CASSFQISGNTIYF. CDR3 nucleotides: TGTGCCAGCAGTTTTCAGATCTCTGGAAACACCATATATTTT.